This paragraph covers one TCR beta chain sequence. The CDR3 is 14 residues long. The V end lost 11 bases, the J end lost 1 base, and 16 bases lay between the germline ends. Germline V gives CDR1 LNHDA, CDR2 SQIVND (reference sequence). The data were taken from a study of cytomegalovirus exposure and HLA in healthy donors. This PCR relied on a set of 60 Vbeta primers and 13 Jbeta primers. Clones were read by immunoSEQ multiplex PCR, and TCRdb kept only the in-frame ones, dropping some. The sample has about 170,000 clones, about 85% seen once; the top ten hold 2% to 2.5%. This TCR was sampled from a man younger than 30 in good health and CMV-seropositive. V usage is TRBV19 and J usage is TRBJ2-3; unclear D gene. The sequenced sample consisted of PBMCs. CDR3 nucleotide sequence: TGTGCCGTCGCGGCGGCAACTGGCACAGATACGCAGTATTTT. It translates to CAVAAATGTDTQYF.